The rows below give T cell receptor beta chains drawn from one sample of a study of blood T cell repertoires in COVID-19. Sequencing used immunoSEQ multiplex PCR; TCRdb keeps in-frame clones, though not all of them. Altogether some 25,000 clones are present, approximately 84% being singletons, with the ten largest covering 45% to 55%. The sample taken for sequencing was peripheral blood. The receptors derive from a man aged 50 to 59 with active or convalescent COVID-19. The CDR3 runs from the conserved cysteine through the conserved F or W. The D gene is left open where the match is weak. Some rows mark clone size as missing; the rest say once, few, many or name a class of expanded clone.

d_gene: TRBD1
abundance: few
j_gene: TRBJ1-2
v_gene: TRBV6-6
CDR3aa: CASSYRQGSDHGYTF
CDR3nt: TGTGCCAGCAGTTACCGACAGGGAAGTGACCATGGCTACACCTTC

d_gene: TRBD2
abundance: once
j_gene: TRBJ2-5
v_gene: TRBV4-2
CDR3aa: CASSQDLGGTSGSGETQYF
CDR3nt: TGTGCCAGCAGCCAAGACCTCGGGGGGACTAGCGGGAGTGGAGAGACCCAGTACTTC

d_gene: TRBD1
abundance: .
j_gene: TRBJ1-2
v_gene: TRBV2
CDR3aa: CASSGTGDGYTF
CDR3nt: TGTGCCAGCAGCGGGACAGGAGATGGCTACACCTTC

d_gene: .
abundance: .
j_gene: TRBJ2-7
v_gene: TRBV6-5
CDR3aa: CASNPRGRYEQYF
CDR3nt: TGTGCCAGCAATCCCCGGGGGAGGTACGAGCAGTACTTC

d_gene: TRBD1
abundance: .
j_gene: TRBJ1-5
v_gene: TRBV27
CDR3aa: CASSRTGIGQPQHF
CDR3nt: TGTGCCAGCAGTAGGACAGGGATAGGTCAGCCCCAGCATTTT

d_gene: TRBD2
abundance: .
j_gene: TRBJ2-1
v_gene: TRBV27
CDR3aa: CASSLRGGLAGGRSYNEQFF
CDR3nt: TGTGCCAGCAGTTTAAGGGGAGGACTAGCGGGGGGGCGGTCCTACAATGAGCAGTTCTTC

d_gene: .
abundance: .
j_gene: TRBJ1-6
v_gene: TRBV15
CDR3aa: CATSRDRRAPLHF
CDR3nt: TGTGCCACCAGCAGAGATAGGAGGGCACCCCTCCACTTT

d_gene: .
abundance: .
j_gene: TRBJ2-4
v_gene: TRBV5-4
CDR3aa: CASSLVLTGGGNIQYF
CDR3nt: TGTGCCAGCAGCTTGGTGCTGACAGGAGGAGGTAACATTCAGTACTTC

d_gene: TRBD1
abundance: .
j_gene: TRBJ1-6
v_gene: TRBV7-9
CDR3aa: CASSRDRGTYNSPLHF
CDR3nt: TGTGCCAGCAGCCGGGACAGGGGAACCTATAATTCACCCCTCCACTTT

d_gene: TRBD1
abundance: .
j_gene: TRBJ1-1
v_gene: TRBV27
CDR3aa: CASSPGTAYEYMNTEAFF
CDR3nt: TGTGCCAGCAGTCCAGGGACAGCGTACGAGTACATGAACACTGAAGCTTTCTTT

d_gene: .
abundance: .
j_gene: TRBJ2-7
v_gene: TRBV5-4
CDR3aa: CASSLATGSYEQYF
CDR3nt: TGTGCCAGCAGCTTGGCGACAGGCTCCTACGAGCAGTACTTC

d_gene: .
abundance: .
j_gene: TRBJ1-2
v_gene: TRBV4-2
CDR3aa: CASSQDTGNYGYTF
CDR3nt: TGTGCCAGCAGCCAAGACACAGGGAACTATGGCTACACCTTC

d_gene: .
abundance: once
j_gene: TRBJ2-1
v_gene: TRBV16
CDR3aa: CASSQGGGPPFF
CDR3nt: TGTGCCAGCAGCCAGGGGGGAGGCCCCCCGTTCTTC

d_gene: .
abundance: once
j_gene: TRBJ2-5
v_gene: TRBV6-6
CDR3aa: CASSYSSLVGETQYF
CDR3nt: TGTGCCAGCAGTTACTCGAGCCTAGTCGGAGAGACCCAGTACTTC

d_gene: .
abundance: .
j_gene: TRBJ1-5
v_gene: TRBV5-1
CDR3aa: CASSLDGASIQPQHF
CDR3nt: TGCGCCAGCAGCTTGGACGGAGCGTCTATTCAGCCCCAGCATTTT

d_gene: .
abundance: few
j_gene: TRBJ1-1
v_gene: TRBV30
CDR3aa: CAWKNIGGLSFF
CDR3nt: TGTGCCTGGAAAAACATAGGGGGTCTTTCTTTCTTT

d_gene: .
abundance: few
j_gene: TRBJ1-5
v_gene: TRBV6-6
CDR3aa: CASSYSADFKQPQHF
CDR3nt: TGTGCCAGCAGTTACTCGGCCGACTTCAAACAGCCCCAGCATTTT

d_gene: .
abundance: .
j_gene: TRBJ2-1
v_gene: TRBV19
CDR3aa: CASSIAHRHYNEQFF
CDR3nt: TGTGCCAGTAGTATAGCCCACAGGCATTACAATGAGCAGTTCTTC

d_gene: TRBD2
abundance: .
j_gene: TRBJ2-1
v_gene: TRBV6-6
CDR3aa: CASSYSIASGSVEQFF
CDR3nt: TGTGCCAGCAGTTACTCGATAGCTAGCGGGAGCGTTGAGCAGTTCTTC

d_gene: .
abundance: .
j_gene: TRBJ2-7
v_gene: TRBV3-1/TRBV3-2
CDR3aa: CASSQAHRKGAYEQYF
CDR3nt: TGTGCCAGCAGCCAAGCCCATCGGAAGGGGGCCTACGAGCAGTACTTC

d_gene: TRBD2
abundance: .
j_gene: TRBJ2-1
v_gene: TRBV4-2
CDR3aa: CASSQVWDYIYNEQFF
CDR3nt: TGTGCCAGCAGCCAAGTCTGGGACTACATTTACAATGAGCAGTTCTTC

d_gene: .
abundance: .
j_gene: TRBJ1-2
v_gene: TRBV28
CDR3aa: CASSSPGLYGYTF
CDR3nt: TGTGCCAGCAGTTCCCCGGGTCTCTATGGCTACACCTTC

d_gene: TRBD2
abundance: .
j_gene: TRBJ2-1
v_gene: TRBV20-1
CDR3aa: CSASGVAGGPGNEQFF
CDR3nt: TGCAGTGCTAGTGGAGTAGCGGGAGGGCCGGGCAATGAGCAGTTCTTC

d_gene: .
abundance: .
j_gene: TRBJ1-6
v_gene: TRBV19
CDR3aa: CASSNHGGSPLHF
CDR3nt: TGTGCCAGTAGTAATCACGGAGGTTCACCCCTCCACTTT

d_gene: .
abundance: .
j_gene: TRBJ2-3
v_gene: TRBV21-1
CDR3aa: CASSKDERVSPDGTDTQYF
CDR3nt: TGTGCCAGCAGCAAAGATGAGAGGGTCTCGCCTGATGGGACAGATACGCAGTATTTT

d_gene: TRBD1
abundance: once
j_gene: TRBJ2-2
v_gene: TRBV4-1
CDR3aa: CASSQDGDSNTGELFF
CDR3nt: TGCGCCAGCAGCCAAGATGGGGACAGCAACACCGGGGAGCTGTTTTTT

d_gene: TRBD1
abundance: .
j_gene: TRBJ2-7
v_gene: TRBV28
CDR3aa: CASSFLQGRYYEQYF
CDR3nt: TGTGCCAGCAGCTTCCTACAGGGGCGATACTACGAGCAGTACTTC

d_gene: .
abundance: .
j_gene: TRBJ2-3
v_gene: TRBV9
CDR3aa: CASSVPQTSDTQYF
CDR3nt: TGTGCCAGCAGCGTCCCGCAAACTTCAGATACGCAGTATTTT

d_gene: .
abundance: .
j_gene: TRBJ2-7
v_gene: TRBV5-6
CDR3aa: CASSQTYEQYF
CDR3nt: TGTGCCAGCAGCCAGACCTACGAGCAGTACTTC

d_gene: .
abundance: .
j_gene: TRBJ2-3
v_gene: TRBV2
CDR3aa: CASSENGPTDTQYF
CDR3nt: TGTGCCAGCAGTGAGAACGGTCCAACAGATACGCAGTATTTT

d_gene: TRBD1
abundance: many
j_gene: TRBJ2-7
v_gene: TRBV4-1
CDR3aa: CASSQDPGQPYEQYF
CDR3nt: TGCGCCAGCAGCCAAGATCCGGGACAGCCCTACGAGCAGTACTTC

d_gene: TRBD1
abundance: .
j_gene: TRBJ1-6
v_gene: TRBV28
CDR3aa: CASSLYGAGGGGNSPLHF
CDR3nt: TGTGCCAGCAGTTTATACGGGGCAGGGGGTGGCGGGAATTCACCCCTCCACTTT

d_gene: .
abundance: .
j_gene: TRBJ1-6
v_gene: TRBV27
CDR3aa: CASSPPGRMNSPLHF
CDR3nt: TGTGCCAGCAGTCCCCCTGGGAGAATGAATTCACCCCTCCACTTT

d_gene: .
abundance: once
j_gene: TRBJ1-5
v_gene: TRBV2
CDR3aa: CASSAEWNQPQHF
CDR3nt: TGTGCCAGCAGCGCAGAATGGAATCAGCCCCAGCATTTT

d_gene: .
abundance: .
j_gene: TRBJ2-1
v_gene: TRBV3-1/TRBV3-2
CDR3aa: CASSQDEAEQFF
CDR3nt: TGTGCCAGCAGCCAAGATGAGGCTGAGCAGTTCTTC

d_gene: .
abundance: few
j_gene: TRBJ2-5
v_gene: TRBV29-1
CDR3aa: CSVDGRQETQYF
CDR3nt: TGCAGCGTTGACGGTCGACAAGAGACCCAGTACTTC

d_gene: TRBD1
abundance: .
j_gene: TRBJ1-4
v_gene: TRBV11-3
CDR3aa: CASSPGQGLGKLFF
CDR3nt: TGTGCCAGCAGCCCCGGACAGGGGTTGGGAAAACTGTTTTTT

d_gene: TRBD2
abundance: .
j_gene: TRBJ2-2
v_gene: TRBV11-3
CDR3aa: CASSLWSGRSDGELFF
CDR3nt: TGTGCCAGCAGCCTTTGGAGCGGGAGATCAGACGGGGAGCTGTTTTTT

d_gene: TRBD2
abundance: once
j_gene: TRBJ2-5
v_gene: TRBV11-1
CDR3aa: CASSLALLAGEETQYF
CDR3nt: TGTGCCAGCAGCTTAGCGTTGCTAGCGGGAGAAGAGACCCAGTACTTC

d_gene: TRBD1
abundance: .
j_gene: TRBJ2-7
v_gene: TRBV18
CDR3aa: CASSGGDRGVYEQYF
CDR3nt: TGTGCCAGCTCGGGGGGGGACAGGGGTGTCTACGAGCAGTACTTC

d_gene: TRBD2
abundance: .
j_gene: TRBJ2-3
v_gene: TRBV6-5
CDR3aa: CASRVTSPADTQYF
CDR3nt: TGTGCCAGCAGGGTGACTAGCCCGGCAGATACGCAGTATTTT

d_gene: .
abundance: .
j_gene: TRBJ2-2
v_gene: TRBV11-2
CDR3aa: CASSLYMEAGELFF
CDR3nt: TGTGCCAGCAGCTTATACATGGAGGCCGGGGAGCTGTTTTTT

d_gene: .
abundance: .
j_gene: TRBJ2-1
v_gene: TRBV11-2
CDR3aa: CASSLRGLAPNEQFF
CDR3nt: TGTGCCAGCAGCTTACGTGGTCTAGCGCCCAATGAGCAGTTCTTC

d_gene: TRBD1
abundance: .
j_gene: TRBJ1-1
v_gene: TRBV28
CDR3aa: CASSLLDRVGRGTEAFF
CDR3nt: TGTGCCAGCAGTTTACTAGACAGGGTCGGGCGGGGCACTGAAGCTTTCTTT

d_gene: .
abundance: .
j_gene: TRBJ2-7
v_gene: TRBV7-9
CDR3aa: CASRAGKSYEQYF
CDR3nt: TGTGCCAGCAGAGCCGGGAAAAGCTACGAGCAGTACTTC

d_gene: .
abundance: .
j_gene: TRBJ1-2
v_gene: TRBV4-2
CDR3aa: CASSQGLEDYGYTF
CDR3nt: TGTGCCAGCAGCCAAGGCCTGGAGGACTATGGCTACACCTTC

d_gene: .
abundance: .
j_gene: TRBJ2-5
v_gene: TRBV12-5
CDR3aa: CASGSQGRETQYF
CDR3nt: TGTGCTAGTGGTTCCCAGGGGCGAGAGACCCAGTACTTC

d_gene: TRBD2
abundance: .
j_gene: TRBJ2-3
v_gene: TRBV15
CDR3aa: CATSRVREGPDTQYF
CDR3nt: TGTGCCACCAGCAGAGTGCGGGAGGGCCCAGATACGCAGTATTTT

d_gene: .
abundance: .
j_gene: TRBJ2-7
v_gene: TRBV27
CDR3aa: CASSSEGYEQYF
CDR3nt: TGTGCCAGCAGTTCTGAGGGCTACGAGCAGTACTTC

d_gene: TRBD1
abundance: .
j_gene: TRBJ1-1
v_gene: TRBV10-1
CDR3aa: CASSSSKGATEAFF
CDR3nt: TGCGCCAGCAGCTCGAGTAAGGGGGCTACTGAAGCTTTCTTT

d_gene: TRBD1
abundance: .
j_gene: TRBJ2-6
v_gene: TRBV9
CDR3aa: CASSPQSLDRAGANVLTF
CDR3nt: TGTGCCAGCAGCCCTCAGTCGCTCGACAGGGCTGGGGCCAACGTCCTGACTTTC

d_gene: TRBD1
abundance: .
j_gene: TRBJ2-2
v_gene: TRBV5-4
CDR3aa: CASSFGTGGVSGELFF
CDR3nt: TGTGCCAGCAGCTTTGGGACAGGGGGCGTTAGCGGGGAGCTGTTTTTT

d_gene: .
abundance: .
j_gene: TRBJ2-3
v_gene: TRBV9
CDR3aa: CASSPTARPQDTQYF
CDR3nt: TGTGCCAGCAGCCCTACGGCGAGGCCGCAGGATACGCAGTATTTT

d_gene: TRBD1
abundance: .
j_gene: TRBJ2-5
v_gene: TRBV4-1
CDR3aa: CASSQEGEVGQGDLETQYF
CDR3nt: TGCGCCAGCAGCCAAGAAGGCGAGGTAGGACAGGGTGACTTGGAGACCCAGTACTTC

d_gene: TRBD1
abundance: .
j_gene: TRBJ2-7
v_gene: TRBV7-9
CDR3aa: CASSYGTGSVEQYF
CDR3nt: TGTGCCAGCAGCTACGGGACAGGGTCCGTCGAGCAGTACTTC

d_gene: .
abundance: .
j_gene: TRBJ2-4
v_gene: TRBV9
CDR3aa: CASSSKAKNIQYF
CDR3nt: TGTGCCAGCAGCTCAAAAGCCAAAAACATTCAGTACTTC

d_gene: TRBD1
abundance: .
j_gene: TRBJ2-7
v_gene: TRBV6-5
CDR3aa: CASSKTRTGSYEQYF
CDR3nt: TGTGCCAGCAGTAAAACGAGGACAGGGAGTTACGAGCAGTACTTC